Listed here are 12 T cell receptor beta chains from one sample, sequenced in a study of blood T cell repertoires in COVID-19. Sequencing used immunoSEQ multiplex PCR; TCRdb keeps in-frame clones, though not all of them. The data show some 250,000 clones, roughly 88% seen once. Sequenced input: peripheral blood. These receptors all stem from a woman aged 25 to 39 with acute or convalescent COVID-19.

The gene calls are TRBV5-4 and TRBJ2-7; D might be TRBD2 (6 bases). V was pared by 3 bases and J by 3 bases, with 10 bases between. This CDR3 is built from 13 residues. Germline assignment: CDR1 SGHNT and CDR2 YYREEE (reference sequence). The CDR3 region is CASSSPGGYEQYF. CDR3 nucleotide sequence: TGTGCCAGCAGCTCCCCCGGGGGCTACGAGCAGTACTTC.

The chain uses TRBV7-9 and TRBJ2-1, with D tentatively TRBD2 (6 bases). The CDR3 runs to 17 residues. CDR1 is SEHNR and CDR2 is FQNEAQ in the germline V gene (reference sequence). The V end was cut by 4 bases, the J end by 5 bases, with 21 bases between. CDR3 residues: CASSSTGRSGPNNEQFF. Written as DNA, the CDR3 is TGTGCCAGCAGCTCGACCGGTCGGAGCGGGCCGAACAATGAGCAGTTCTTC.

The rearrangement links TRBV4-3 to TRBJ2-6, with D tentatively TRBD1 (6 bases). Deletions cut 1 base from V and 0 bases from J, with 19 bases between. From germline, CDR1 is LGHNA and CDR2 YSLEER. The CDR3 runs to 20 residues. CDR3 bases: TGCGCCAGCAGCCAAGGCCGGGGATGGGGGCCCCACTCTGGGGCCAACGTCCTGACTTTC. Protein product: CASSQGRGWGPHSGANVLTF.

DNA of the CDR3: TGTGCCAGCAGTTTTCGCGCCGGGACTAGCTCCTACGAGCAGTACTTC. Protein: CASSFRAGTSSYEQYF. The rearrangement uses TRBV6-4 and TRBJ2-7; 8 nucleotides align to TRBD2. Germline V gene data show CDR1 as MRHNA and CDR2 as SNTAGT. The J segment lost 0 bases and the V segment lost 5 bases, leaving 9 bases of the junction unmatched. The CDR3 length is 16 residues.

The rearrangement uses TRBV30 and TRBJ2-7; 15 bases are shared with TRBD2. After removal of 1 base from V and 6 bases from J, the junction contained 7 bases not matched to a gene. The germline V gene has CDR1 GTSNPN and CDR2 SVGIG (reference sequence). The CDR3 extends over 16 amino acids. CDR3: CAWSALSGLAGGEQYF. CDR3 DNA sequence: TGTGCCTGGAGTGCCCTTTCGGGACTAGCGGGAGGCGAGCAGTACTTC.

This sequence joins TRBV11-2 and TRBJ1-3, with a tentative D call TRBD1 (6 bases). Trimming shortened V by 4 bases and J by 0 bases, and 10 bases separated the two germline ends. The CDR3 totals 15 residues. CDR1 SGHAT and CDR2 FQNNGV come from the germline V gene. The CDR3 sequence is CASSSQGDSGNTIYF. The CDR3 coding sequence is TGTGCCAGCAGCTCACAGGGAGACTCTGGAAACACCATATATTTT.

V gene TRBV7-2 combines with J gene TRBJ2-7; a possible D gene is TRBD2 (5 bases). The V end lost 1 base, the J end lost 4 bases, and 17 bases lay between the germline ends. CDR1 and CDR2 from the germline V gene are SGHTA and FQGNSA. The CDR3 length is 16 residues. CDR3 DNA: TGTGCCAGCAGCTTAGGACCCCGAGTAGCGCAATACGAGCAGTACTTC. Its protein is CASSLGPRVAQYEQYF.

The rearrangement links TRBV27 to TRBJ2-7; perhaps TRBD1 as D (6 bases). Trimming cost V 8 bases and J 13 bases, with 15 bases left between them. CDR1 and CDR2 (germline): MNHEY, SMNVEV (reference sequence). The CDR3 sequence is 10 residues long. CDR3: CASGLGQLYF. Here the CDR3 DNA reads TGTGCCAGCGGCCTCGGACAGCTTTACTTC.

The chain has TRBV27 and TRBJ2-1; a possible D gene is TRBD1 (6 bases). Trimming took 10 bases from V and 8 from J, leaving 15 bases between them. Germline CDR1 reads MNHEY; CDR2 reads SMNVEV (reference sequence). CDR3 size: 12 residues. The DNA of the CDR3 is TGTGCCACCAGAACCAGGGGACATGAGCAGTTCTTC. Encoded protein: CATRTRGHEQFF.

The CDR3 DNA reads as TGCGCCAGCAGCCCGGGACAGGGTAATACTCAGCCCCAGCATTTT. Protein sequence: CASSPGQGNTQPQHF. This sequence joins TRBV5-1 and TRBJ1-5, with 9 bases identical to TRBD1. Trimming removed 4 bases from V and 6 bases from J; junction bases left unmatched: 8. The CDR3 extends over 15 amino acids. Germline V CDR1 and CDR2: SGHRS, YFSETQ.

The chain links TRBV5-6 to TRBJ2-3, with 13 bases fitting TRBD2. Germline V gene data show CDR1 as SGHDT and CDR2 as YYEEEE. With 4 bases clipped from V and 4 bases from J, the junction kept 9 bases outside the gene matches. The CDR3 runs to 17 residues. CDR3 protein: CASSPHRLAGGADTQYF. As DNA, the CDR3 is TGTGCCAGCAGCCCACACAGACTAGCGGGAGGTGCAGATACGCAGTATTTT.

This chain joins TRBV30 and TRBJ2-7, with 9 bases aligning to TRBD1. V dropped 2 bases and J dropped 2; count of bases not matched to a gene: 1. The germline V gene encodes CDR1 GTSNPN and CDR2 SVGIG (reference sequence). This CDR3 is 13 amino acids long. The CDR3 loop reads CAWSRDRAYEQYF. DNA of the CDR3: TGTGCCTGGAGTCGGGACAGGGCCTACGAGCAGTACTTC.